The 7 T cell receptor beta chains below all came from one sample that was sequenced in a study of shared clonotypes between healthy human individuals. Method: immunoSEQ multiplex PCR; TCRdb's copy keeps in-frame clones and lacks some. The sample shows roughly 500,000 clones, less than 80% of them seen only once. The sample consisted of PBMCs. The receptors were sampled from a woman aged 40 to 50 in good health. Some clones in this sample may be carry-over from other donors' samples.

The chain has TRBV7-9 and TRBJ2-1; unclear D gene. Germline V gene lookup returns CDR1 SEHNR and CDR2 FQNEAQ (reference sequence). This CDR3 contains 13 residues. The V end lost 4 bases, the J end lost 5 bases, and 9 bases lay between the germline ends. CDR3 loop: CASSSLSDNEQFF. DNA of the CDR3: TGTGCCAGCAGCTCCCTATCGGACAATGAGCAGTTCTTC.

The V and J genes are TRBV2 and TRBJ2-5, with 11 bases fitting TRBD1. With V trimmed by 5 bases and J by 5 bases, 4 bases remained unmatched. Per germline, CDR1 SNHLY and CDR2 FYNNEI. This CDR3 region has 14 residues. CDR3: CASSRDRGIETQYF. CDR3 coding DNA: TGTGCCAGCAGTCGGGACAGGGGGATCGAGACCCAGTACTTC.

V usage is TRBV9 and J usage is TRBJ2-5, with D possibly matching TRBD2 (6 bases). The end of the DNA fits TRBJ2-7 better, so the J call may be wrong. CDR3 size: 15 residues. Germline CDR1 SGDLS, CDR2 YYNGEE. The CDR3 DNA reads TGTGCCAGCAGCGTAGAGGGGAGGCCCGGCCACGAGCAGTACTTC. Translated: CASSVEGRPGHEQYF.

V usage is TRBV5-5 and J usage is TRBJ1-1; D uncertain. Germline values: CDR1 SGHKS, CDR2 YYEKEE (reference sequence). The length of the CDR3 is 13 residues. Trimming cost V 2 bases and J 5 bases, with 10 bases left between them. CDR3 protein: CASSFTGFTEAFF. In nucleotides, the CDR3 is TGTGCCAGCAGCTTTACGGGGTTTACTGAAGCTTTCTTT.

The rearrangement uses TRBV2 and TRBJ2-7, with TRBD1 matching over 10 bases. CDR1 SNHLY and CDR2 FYNNEI come from the germline V gene. The J segment lost 4 bases and the V segment lost 7 bases, leaving 10 bases of the junction unmatched. CDR3 size: 15 residues. The CDR3 loop reads CASTGTGVFRYEQYF. CDR3 in DNA: TGTGCCAGCACAGGGACAGGGGTGTTCAGGTACGAGCAGTACTTC.

In regard to this clone: A far more abundant clone sits one base away, making this likely a read error. The chain has TRBV28 and TRBJ2-1, with TRBD1 matching over 9 bases. Germline V gene sequence: CDR1 MDHEN, CDR2 SYDVKM. CDR3 size: 15 residues. The CDR3 region is CASSRDRAGYNERFF. CDR3 nucleotides: TGTGCCAGCAGTCGGGACAGGGCGGGCTACAATGAGCGGTTCTTC.

The chain links TRBV5-1 to TRBJ2-1, with no clear D. The CDR3 length is 14 residues. The V gene's germline CDR1 is SGHRS and CDR2 YFSETQ. V lost 1 base to trimming and J lost 6 bases, with 11 bases between them. CDR3 sequence (DNA): TGCGCCAGCAGCTTGCCTGGGTCAGCCAATGAGCAGTTCTTC. Translating it yields CASSLPGSANEQFF.